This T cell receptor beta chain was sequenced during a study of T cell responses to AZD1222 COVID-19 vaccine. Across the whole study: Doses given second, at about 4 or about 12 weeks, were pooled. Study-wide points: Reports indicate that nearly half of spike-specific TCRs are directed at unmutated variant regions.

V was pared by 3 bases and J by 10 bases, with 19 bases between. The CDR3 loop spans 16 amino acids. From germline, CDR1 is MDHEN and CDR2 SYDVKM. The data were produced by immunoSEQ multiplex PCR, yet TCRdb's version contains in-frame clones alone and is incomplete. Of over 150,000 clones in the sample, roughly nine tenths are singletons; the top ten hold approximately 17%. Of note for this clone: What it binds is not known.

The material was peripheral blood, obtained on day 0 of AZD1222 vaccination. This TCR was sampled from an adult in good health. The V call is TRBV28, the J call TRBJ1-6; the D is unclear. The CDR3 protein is CASSFPAYRARSPLHF. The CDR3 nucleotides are TGTGCCAGCAGTTTTCCGGCGTATAGGGCTCGATCACCCCTCCACTTT.